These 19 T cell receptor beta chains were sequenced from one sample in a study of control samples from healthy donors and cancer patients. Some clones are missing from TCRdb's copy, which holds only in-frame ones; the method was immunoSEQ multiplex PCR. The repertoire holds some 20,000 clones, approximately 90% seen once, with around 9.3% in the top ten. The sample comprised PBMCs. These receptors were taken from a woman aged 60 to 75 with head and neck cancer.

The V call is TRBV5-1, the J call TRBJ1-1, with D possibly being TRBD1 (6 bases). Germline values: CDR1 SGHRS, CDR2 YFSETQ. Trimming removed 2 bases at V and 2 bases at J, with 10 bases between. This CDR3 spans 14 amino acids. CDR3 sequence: CASSLAGGNTEAFF. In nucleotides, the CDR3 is TGCGCCAGCAGCTTAGCGGGGGGCAACACTGAAGCTTTCTTT.

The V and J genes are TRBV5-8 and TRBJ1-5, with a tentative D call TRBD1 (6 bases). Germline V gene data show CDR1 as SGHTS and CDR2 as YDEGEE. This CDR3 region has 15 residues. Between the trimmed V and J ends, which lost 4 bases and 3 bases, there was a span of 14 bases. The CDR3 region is CASSRYRDNNQPQHF. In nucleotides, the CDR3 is TGTGCCAGCAGCCGTTACAGGGATAACAATCAGCCCCAGCATTTT.

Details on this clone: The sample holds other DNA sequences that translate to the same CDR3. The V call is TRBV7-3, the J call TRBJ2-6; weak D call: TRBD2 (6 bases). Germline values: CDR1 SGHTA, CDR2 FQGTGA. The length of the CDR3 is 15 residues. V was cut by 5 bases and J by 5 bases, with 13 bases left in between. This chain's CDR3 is CASSVRGGRANVLTF. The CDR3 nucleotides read TGTGCCAGCAGCGTGCGGGGTGGGAGGGCCAACGTCCTGACTTTC.

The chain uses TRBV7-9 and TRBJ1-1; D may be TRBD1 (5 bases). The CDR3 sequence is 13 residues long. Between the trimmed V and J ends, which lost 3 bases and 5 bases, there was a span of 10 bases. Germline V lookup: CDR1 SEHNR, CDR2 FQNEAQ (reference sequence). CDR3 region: CASSLTGGTEAFF. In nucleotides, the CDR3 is TGTGCCAGCAGCTTGACGGGGGGGACTGAAGCTTTCTTT. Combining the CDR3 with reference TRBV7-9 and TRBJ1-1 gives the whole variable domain DTGVSQNPRHKITKRGQNVTFRCDPISEHNRLYWYRQTLGQGPEFLTYFQNEAQLEKSRLLSDRFSAERPKGSFSTLEIQRTEQGDSAMYLCASSLTGGTEAFFGQGTRLTVV.

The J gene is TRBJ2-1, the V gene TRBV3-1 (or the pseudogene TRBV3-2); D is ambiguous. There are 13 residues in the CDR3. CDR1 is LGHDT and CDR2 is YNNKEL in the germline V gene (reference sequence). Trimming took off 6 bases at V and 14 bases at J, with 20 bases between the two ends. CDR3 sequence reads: CASSTSTVSEEFF. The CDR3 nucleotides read TGTGCCAGCAGTACCTCGACGGTGAGCGAGGAGTTCTTC.

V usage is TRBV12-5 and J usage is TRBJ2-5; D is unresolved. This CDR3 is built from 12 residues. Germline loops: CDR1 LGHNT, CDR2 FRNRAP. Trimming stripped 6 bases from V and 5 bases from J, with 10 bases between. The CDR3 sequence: CASGRYGETQYF. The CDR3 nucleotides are TGTGCTAGTGGCCGATATGGTGAGACCCAGTACTTC.

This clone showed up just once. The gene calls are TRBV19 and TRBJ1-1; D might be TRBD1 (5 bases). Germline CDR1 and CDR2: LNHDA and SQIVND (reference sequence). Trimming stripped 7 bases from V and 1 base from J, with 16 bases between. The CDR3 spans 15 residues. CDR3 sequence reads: CASTPPRGANTEAFF. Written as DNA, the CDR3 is TGTGCCAGTACCCCCCCAAGGGGCGCGAACACTGAAGCTTTCTTT.

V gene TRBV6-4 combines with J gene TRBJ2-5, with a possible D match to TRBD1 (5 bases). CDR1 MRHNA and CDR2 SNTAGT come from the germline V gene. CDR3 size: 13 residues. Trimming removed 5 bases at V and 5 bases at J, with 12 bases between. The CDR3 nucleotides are TGTGCCAGCAGTCTGACAGCCGGGGAGACCCAGTACTTC. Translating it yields CASSLTAGETQYF.

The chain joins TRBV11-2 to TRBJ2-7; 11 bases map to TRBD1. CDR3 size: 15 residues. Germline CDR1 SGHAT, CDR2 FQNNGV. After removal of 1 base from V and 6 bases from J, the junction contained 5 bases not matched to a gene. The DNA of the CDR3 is TGTGCCAGCAGCTTAGCGGACAGGGGGCTGCGCGAGCAGTACTTC. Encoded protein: CASSLADRGLREQYF.

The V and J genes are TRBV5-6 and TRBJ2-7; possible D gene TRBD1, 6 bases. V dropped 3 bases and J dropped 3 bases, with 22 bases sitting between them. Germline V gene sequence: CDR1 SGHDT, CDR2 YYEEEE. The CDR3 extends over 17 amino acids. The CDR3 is CASSSWGTGTRFYEQYF. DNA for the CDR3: TGTGCCAGCAGCTCCTGGGGCACAGGGACCCGCTTCTACGAGCAGTACTTC.

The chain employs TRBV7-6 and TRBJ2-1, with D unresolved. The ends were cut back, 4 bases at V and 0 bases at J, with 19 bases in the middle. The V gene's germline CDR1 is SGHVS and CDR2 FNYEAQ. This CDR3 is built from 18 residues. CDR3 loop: CASSSPFAPGSSYNEQFF. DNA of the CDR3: TGTGCCAGCAGCTCCCCTTTCGCTCCCGGAAGCTCCTACAATGAGCAGTTCTTC.

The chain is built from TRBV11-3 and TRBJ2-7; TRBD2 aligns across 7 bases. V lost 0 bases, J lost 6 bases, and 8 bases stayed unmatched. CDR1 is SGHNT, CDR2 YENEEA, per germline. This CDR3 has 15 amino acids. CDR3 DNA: TGTGCCAGCAGCTTAGACCGGGACTCGGGGGGCGAGCAGTACTTC. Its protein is CASSLDRDSGGEQYF.

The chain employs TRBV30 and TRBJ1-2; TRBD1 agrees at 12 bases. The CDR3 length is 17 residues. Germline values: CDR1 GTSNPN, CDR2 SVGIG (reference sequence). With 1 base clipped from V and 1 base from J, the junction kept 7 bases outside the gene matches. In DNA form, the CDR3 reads TGTGCCTGGAGTGCCCGGGGACAGGGGGCGTTTAACTATGGCTACACCTTC. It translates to CAWSARGQGAFNYGYTF. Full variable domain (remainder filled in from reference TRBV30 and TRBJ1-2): SQTIHQWPATLVQPVGSPLSLECTVEGTSNPNLYWYRQAAGRGLQLLFYSVGIGQISSEVPQNLSASRPQDRQFILSSKKLLLSDSGFYLCAWSARGQGAFNYGYTFGSGTRLTVV.

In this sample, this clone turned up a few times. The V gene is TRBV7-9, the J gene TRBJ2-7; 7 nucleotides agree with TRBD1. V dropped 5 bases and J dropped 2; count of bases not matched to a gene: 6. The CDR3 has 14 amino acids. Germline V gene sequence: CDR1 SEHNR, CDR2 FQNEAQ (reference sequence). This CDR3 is CASSTGQAAYEQYF. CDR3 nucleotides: TGTGCCAGCAGCACCGGACAGGCTGCCTACGAGCAGTACTTC.

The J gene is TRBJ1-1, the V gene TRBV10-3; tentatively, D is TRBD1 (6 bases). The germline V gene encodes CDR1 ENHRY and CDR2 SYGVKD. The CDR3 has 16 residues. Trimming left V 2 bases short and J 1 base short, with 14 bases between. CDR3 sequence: CAISERGLTGNTEAFF. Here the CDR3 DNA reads TGTGCCATCAGTGAGCGGGGATTGACAGGGAACACTGAAGCTTTCTTT.

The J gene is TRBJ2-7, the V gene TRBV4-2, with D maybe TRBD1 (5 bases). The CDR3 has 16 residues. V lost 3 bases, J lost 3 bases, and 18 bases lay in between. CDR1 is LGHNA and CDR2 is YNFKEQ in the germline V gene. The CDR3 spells CASSQGQGLDIYEQYF. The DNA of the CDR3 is TGTGCCAGCAGCCAGGGGCAGGGCCTCGATATCTACGAGCAGTACTTC.

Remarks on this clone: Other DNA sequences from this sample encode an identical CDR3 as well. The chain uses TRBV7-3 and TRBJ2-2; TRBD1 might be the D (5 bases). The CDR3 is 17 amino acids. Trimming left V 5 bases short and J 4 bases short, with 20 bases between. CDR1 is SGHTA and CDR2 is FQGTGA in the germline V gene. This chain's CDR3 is CASSAYPQGRGTGELFF. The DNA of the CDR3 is TGTGCCAGCAGCGCCTATCCCCAGGGTCGAGGCACCGGGGAGCTGTTTTTT.

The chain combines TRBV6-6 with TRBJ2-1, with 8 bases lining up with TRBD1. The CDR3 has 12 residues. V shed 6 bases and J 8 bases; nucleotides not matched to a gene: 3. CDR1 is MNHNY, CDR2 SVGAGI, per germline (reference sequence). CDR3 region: CASSDRGDEQFF. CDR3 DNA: TGTGCCAGCAGCGACAGGGGAGATGAGCAGTTCTTC.

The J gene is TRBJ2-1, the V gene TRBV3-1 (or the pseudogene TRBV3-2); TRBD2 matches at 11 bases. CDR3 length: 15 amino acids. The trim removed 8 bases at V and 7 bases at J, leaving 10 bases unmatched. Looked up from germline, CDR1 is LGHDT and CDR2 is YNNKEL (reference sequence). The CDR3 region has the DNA TGTGCCAGCGGGGTGAGGCCTAGCGGGAGGAATGAGCAGTTCTTC. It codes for CASGVRPSGRNEQFF.